The 5 T cell receptor beta chains below come from one sample, sequenced in a study of Graves' ophthalmopathy and Graves' hyperthyroidism. The authors amplified TCR beta CDR3 regions from RNA transcripts. Second-round multiplex PCR came after a first-round RT-PCR that employed HTBI primers. TCRdb re-analysed the multiplex PCR reads in MiXCR, keeping a single row per CDR3 protein. The sample lists over 650,000 distinct CDR3 sequences; more than 40% were seen once. Material for sequencing was peripheral blood. The receptors shown here come from an adult man with Graves' ophthalmopathy.

Note on this clonotype: A junction end diverges from the germline sequence, so it may reflect a read error. The CDR3 DNA reads as TGTGCCAGCAGTCCCCGGGACAGTTGGAACACTGAAGCTTTCTTT. It yields the protein CASSPRDSWNTEAFF. The chain carries TRBV10-3 and TRBJ1-1; TRBD1 agrees at 7 bases. The length of the CDR3 is 15 residues. CDR1 is ENHRY and CDR2 is SYGVKD in the germline V gene.

The CDR3 nucleotides are TGTGCCAGCAAGGTTAGCGACAATGAGCAGTTCTTC. The encoded protein is CASKVSDNEQFF. J is TRBJ2-1 and V is TRBV2; D may be TRBD2 (5 bases). With 7 bases removed from V and 5 bases from J, the gap between germline ends came to 9 bases. CDR1 and CDR2 (germline): SNHLY, FYNNEI. The CDR3 has 12 residues. Using reference TRBV2 and TRBJ2-1 for the parts outside the CDR3, the full variable domain is EPEVTQTPSHQVTQMGQEVILRCVPISNHLYFYWYRQILGQKVEFLVSFYNNEISEKSEIFDDQFSVERPDGSNFTLKIRSTKLEDSAMYFCASKVSDNEQFFGPGTRLTVL.

The rearrangement links TRBV12-3 or TRBV12-4 to TRBJ1-1; D unresolved. This CDR3 has 13 amino acids. The V end lost 3 bases, the J end lost 0 bases, and 5 bases lay between the germline ends. CDR3 sequence (DNA): TGTGCCAGCAGTTTCAACGTGAACACTGAAGCTTTCTTT. Translation: CASSFNVNTEAFF.

A single count supports this clonotype. Possible read error: a much larger clone is one base away. V is TRBV11-1 and J is TRBJ2-5; D is unclear. CDR1 and CDR2 from the germline V gene are SGHAT and FQDESV (reference sequence). The CDR3 covers 16 residues. Trimming shortened V by 0 bases and J by 6 bases, and 17 bases separated the two germline ends. CDR3 sequence reads: CASSLALMGKWQTQYF. CDR3 DNA: TGTGCCAGCAGCTTAGCGCTAATGGGGAAGTGGCAGACCCAGTACTTC.

V is TRBV29-1 and J is TRBJ1-1; possibly TRBD1 for D (5 bases). Trimming removed 8 bases at V and 1 base at J, with 14 bases between. CDR1 is SQVTM and CDR2 is ANQGSEA in the germline V gene. The CDR3 has 13 residues. CDR3 in DNA: TGCAGCAGCCTGGGACGGGCGAACACTGAAGCTTTCTTT. It translates to CSSLGRANTEAFF.